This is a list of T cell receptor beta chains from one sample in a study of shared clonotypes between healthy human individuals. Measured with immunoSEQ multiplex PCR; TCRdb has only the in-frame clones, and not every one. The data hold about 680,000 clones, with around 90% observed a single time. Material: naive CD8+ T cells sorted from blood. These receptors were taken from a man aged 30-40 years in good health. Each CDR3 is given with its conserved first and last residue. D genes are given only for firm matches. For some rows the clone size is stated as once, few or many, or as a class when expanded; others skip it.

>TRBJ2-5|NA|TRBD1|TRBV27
TGTGCCAGCAGTACAAGGGACAGAAAAAAAGAGACCCAGTACTTC
CASSTRDRKKETQYF
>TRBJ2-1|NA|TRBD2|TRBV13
TGTGCCAGCAGCTCTCCGGGACTAGCGGGGGGGTCCTCCTACAATGAGCAGTTCTTC
CASSSPGLAGGSSYNEQFF
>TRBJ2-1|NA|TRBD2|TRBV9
TGTGCCAGTAGGACTAGCGGGAGCAATGAGCAGTTCTTC
CASRTSGSNEQFF
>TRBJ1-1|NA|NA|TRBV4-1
TGCGCCAGCAGCCAAGGCGGGGGTGAATACACTGAAGCTTTCTTT
CASSQGGGEYTEAFF
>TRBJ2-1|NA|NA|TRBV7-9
TGTGCCAGCAGCCAGGGAGTGAGCAATGAGCAGTTCTTC
CASSQGVSNEQFF
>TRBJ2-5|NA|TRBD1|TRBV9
TGTGCCAGCAGCATTTGGGACAGGGGGTTAGAGACCCAGTACTTC
CASSIWDRGLETQYF
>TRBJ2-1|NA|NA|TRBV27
TGTGCCAGCAGTTTCGTCGGGAGCCCCTACAATGAGCAGTTCTTC
CASSFVGSPYNEQFF
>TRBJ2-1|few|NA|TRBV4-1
TGCGCCAGCAGCCCGGTAGTCGGGCATTGGTTCTTC
CASSPVVGHWFF
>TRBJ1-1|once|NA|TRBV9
TGTGCCAGCAGCACCCGTGGGGCGGAGGGAGCTTTCTTT
CASSTRGAEGAFF
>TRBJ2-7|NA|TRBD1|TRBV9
TGTGCCAGCAGCATAACAGGGGGCTACGAGCAGTACTTC
CASSITGGYEQYF